These 10 T cell receptor beta chains share one sample of origin, sequenced in a study of blood T cell repertoires in COVID-19. Using immunoSEQ multiplex PCR, the repertoire was profiled, and TCRdb retains in-frame clones only, with some absent. The table includes over 150,000 clones, more than 65% detected once. The sequenced material came from PBMCs or T cells enriched from blood (not recorded which). The receptors shown here come from a middle-aged man who had recovered from COVID-19.

This rearrangement joins TRBV28 to TRBJ2-7, with TRBD1 as a possible D gene (6 bases). Trimming left V 5 bases short and J 1 base short, with 15 bases between. Germline CDR1 reads MDHEN; CDR2 reads SYDVKM. The CDR3 sequence is 15 residues long. DNA of the CDR3: TGTGCCAGCAGTAGTCCAGACGGACAGTCCTACGAGCAGTACTTC. This encodes CASSSPDGQSYEQYF.

V usage is TRBV5-4 and J usage is TRBJ2-7; 10 nucleotides line up with TRBD2. CDR3 length equals 13 residues. V lost 4 bases, J lost 6 bases, and 4 bases stayed unmatched. Germline CDR1 is SGHNT and CDR2 is YYREEE (reference sequence). CDR3 amino acids: CASSPRLAGEQYF. CDR3 nucleotide sequence: TGTGCCAGCAGCCCGAGACTAGCGGGCGAGCAGTACTTC.

The sample holds one count of this clone. This rearrangement joins TRBV15 to TRBJ1-4, with D possibly TRBD1 on 6 matching bases. The V gene lost 0 bases and the J gene lost 7 bases, with 15 bases spanning the gap. This CDR3 has 16 residues. Germline loops: CDR1 LNHNV, CDR2 YYDKDF (reference sequence). CDR3 residues: CATSRDTGGQGEKLFF. The CDR3 nucleotides are TGTGCCACCAGCAGAGATACGGGGGGGCAGGGTGAAAAACTGTTTTTT.

The chain employs TRBV18 and TRBJ2-7; the D gene is possibly TRBD1 (5 bases). The CDR3 covers 15 residues. Trimming pared 2 bases from V and 6 bases from J, leaving 17 bases between. The V gene's germline CDR1 is KGHSH and CDR2 LQKENI. The CDR3 spells CASSPESQGMPEQYF. The CDR3 nucleotides read TGTGCCAGCTCACCAGAGAGCCAGGGAATGCCCGAGCAGTACTTC.

The genes are TRBV24-1 and TRBJ2-2; 9 bases align to TRBD1. Looked up from germline, CDR1 is KGHDR and CDR2 is SFDVKD. CDR3 length: 15 amino acids. V was clipped by 12 bases and J by 7 bases; unmatched bases: 14. The CDR3: CAPHTGTGRHGELFF. The CDR3 DNA sequence: TGTGCCCCTCATACCGGGACAGGGAGGCACGGGGAGCTGTTTTTT.

This clone was counted once. This chain uses TRBV3-1 (or the pseudogene TRBV3-2) with TRBJ2-3; a possible D gene is TRBD1 (5 bases). There are 18 residues in the CDR3. The germline V and J ends were trimmed by 2 bases and 0 bases, with 18 bases remaining between them. Germline-derived CDR1 and CDR2 are LGHDT and YNNKEL (reference sequence). CDR3 coding DNA: TGTGCCAGCAGCCAACACGTTACAGGATCTTTTAGCACAGATACGCAGTATTTT. Encoded protein: CASSQHVTGSFSTDTQYF.

The chain uses TRBV7-2 and TRBJ2-5; D unclear. The CDR3 has 14 residues. The V gene's germline CDR1 is SGHTA and CDR2 FQGNSA. The V end was cut by 2 bases, the J end by 2 bases, with 9 bases between. The CDR3 reads CASSLSPVQETQYF. DNA for the CDR3: TGTGCCAGCAGCTTAAGTCCGGTACAAGAGACCCAGTACTTC.

The chain recombines TRBV18 with TRBJ2-6; a weak D match, TRBD2 (5 bases). V lost 6 bases, J lost 0 bases, and 9 bases lay in between. The CDR3 has 15 residues. Germline lookup yields CDR1 KGHSH and CDR2 LQKENI. The CDR3 nucleotides read TGTGCCAGCTCCCCCAGCGGCTCTGGGGCCAACGTCCTGACTTTC. As protein: CASSPSGSGANVLTF.

The chain uses TRBV5-1 and TRBJ2-2, with D maybe TRBD1 (6 bases). Trimming took 1 base from V and 4 from J, leaving 8 bases between them. Germline V gene sequence: CDR1 SGHRS, CDR2 YFSETQ. The CDR3 runs to 14 residues. CDR3 DNA: TGCGCCAGCAGCTTGACAGGGCCCACCGGGGAGCTGTTTTTT. It yields the protein CASSLTGPTGELFF.

The chain employs TRBV9 and TRBJ2-7, with D possibly matching TRBD2 (6 bases). V was shortened by 4 bases and J by 7 bases, with 18 bases between the two germline ends. The CDR3 extends over 14 amino acids. Germline CDR1 reads SGDLS; CDR2 reads YYNGEE. CDR3 region: CASSPPRSAGEQYF. The CDR3 DNA reads TGTGCCAGCAGCCCACCGAGATCAGCGGGTGAGCAGTACTTC.